The entry below describes one TCR beta chain. This entry is derived from a study of blood T cell repertoires in COVID-19. Germline CDR1 and CDR2: MNHEY and SVGAGI. The CDR3 is made up of 13 amino acids. With V trimmed by 8 bases and J by 9 bases, 5 bases remained unmatched. The table came from immunoSEQ multiplex PCR; TCRdb's copy has only in-frame clones and leaves some out. The sample records about 310,000 clones, roughly 90% being singletons. The TCR comes from a woman aged 30 to 39 who had recovered from COVID-19. The chain has TRBV6-5 and TRBJ2-1, with 12 bases aligning to TRBD2. The source material was PBMCs or T cells enriched from blood (not recorded which). CDR3 amino acids: CASQASGRGEQFF. The CDR3 DNA sequence: TGTGCCAGCCAAGCTAGCGGGAGGGGTGAGCAGTTCTTC.